This paragraph covers one T cell receptor beta chain sequence. This record comes from a study of blood T cell repertoires in COVID-19. Study overall: Some COVID-19 samples were acute and others convalescent; all came from the United States, Italy and Spain.

Per the germline V gene, CDR1 is LNHDA and CDR2 is SQIVND (reference sequence). The CDR3 runs 15 residues. After removal of 4 bases from V and 12 bases from J, the junction contained 12 bases not matched to a gene. As processed by the authors: It was from reference gene primer amplification that nucleated cell counts were estimated. Generated by immunoSEQ multiplex PCR, the TCRdb table keeps only in-frame clones and is missing some. V and J calls and clone size are those listed in that table; D and trimming were worked out from the DNA. In the table there are tens of thousands of clones, roughly 90% of which are singletons.

The sample taken for sequencing was peripheral blood. The clonotype was recovered from a man aged 55 to 70 with active or convalescent COVID-19. The chain recombines TRBV19 with TRBJ1-6; TRBD1 agrees at 7 bases. CDR3 sequence reads: CASSTRDRTFQPLHF. In DNA, the CDR3 is TGTGCCAGTAGTACCCGGGACAGAACATTTCAACCCCTCCACTTT.